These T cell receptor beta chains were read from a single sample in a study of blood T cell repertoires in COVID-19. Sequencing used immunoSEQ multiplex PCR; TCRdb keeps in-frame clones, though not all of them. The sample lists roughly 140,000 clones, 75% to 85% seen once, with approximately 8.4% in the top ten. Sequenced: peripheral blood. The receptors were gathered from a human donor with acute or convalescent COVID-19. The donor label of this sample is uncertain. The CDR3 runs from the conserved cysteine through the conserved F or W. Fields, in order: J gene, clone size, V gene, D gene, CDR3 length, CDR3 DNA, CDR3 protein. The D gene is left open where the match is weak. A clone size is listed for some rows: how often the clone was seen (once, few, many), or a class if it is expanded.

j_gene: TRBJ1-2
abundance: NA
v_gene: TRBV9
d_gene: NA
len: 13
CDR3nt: TGTGCCAGCAGCGCCGGTCCGGGGTATGGCTACACCTTC
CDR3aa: CASSAGPGYGYTF

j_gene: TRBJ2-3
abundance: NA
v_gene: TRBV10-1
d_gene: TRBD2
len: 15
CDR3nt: TGCGCCAGCAGTGTTAGCGGGGGGGCTTCAGATACGCAGTATTTT
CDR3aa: CASSVSGGASDTQYF

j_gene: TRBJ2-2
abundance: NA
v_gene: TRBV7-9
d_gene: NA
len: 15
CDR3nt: TGTGCCAGCAGCTTAGGGCTAGCGAACACCGGGGAGCTGTTTTTT
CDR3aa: CASSLGLANTGELFF

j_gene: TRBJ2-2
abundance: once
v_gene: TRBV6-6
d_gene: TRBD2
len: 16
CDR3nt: TGTGCCAGCAGTTGGGGACTAGCGGGGGGGCAAAGGGAGCTGTTTTTT
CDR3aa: CASSWGLAGGQRELFF

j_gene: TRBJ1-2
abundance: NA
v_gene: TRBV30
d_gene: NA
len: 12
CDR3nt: TGTGCCCGCTACCGGGGGGAGGATGGCTACACCTTC
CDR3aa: CARYRGEDGYTF

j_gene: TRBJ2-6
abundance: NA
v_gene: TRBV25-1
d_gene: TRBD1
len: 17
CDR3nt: TGTGCCAGCAGTCCCACAGGGGGCGCATCTGGGGCCAACGTCCTGACTTTC
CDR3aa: CASSPTGGASGANVLTF

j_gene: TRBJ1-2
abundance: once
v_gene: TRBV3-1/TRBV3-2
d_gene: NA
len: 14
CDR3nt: TGTGCCAGCAGCCTCGAAGGGACTGACTATGGCTACACCTTC
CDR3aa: CASSLEGTDYGYTF

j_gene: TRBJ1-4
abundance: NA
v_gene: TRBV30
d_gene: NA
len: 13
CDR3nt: TGTGCCTGGAGCGGGGGAAAGGGTGAAAAACTGTTTTTT
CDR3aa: CAWSGGKGEKLFF

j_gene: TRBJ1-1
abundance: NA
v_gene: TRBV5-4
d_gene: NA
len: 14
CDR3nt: TGTGCCAGCAGCTTGGGACAGCAGAACACTGAAGCTTTCTTT
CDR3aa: CASSLGQQNTEAFF

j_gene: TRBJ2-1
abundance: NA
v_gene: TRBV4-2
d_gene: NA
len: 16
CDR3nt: TGTGCCAGCAGCCCGCTAGCGATCAGCTCCTACAATGAGCAGTTCTTC
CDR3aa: CASSPLAISSYNEQFF

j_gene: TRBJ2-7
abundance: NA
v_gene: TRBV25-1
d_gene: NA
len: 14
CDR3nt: TGTGCCAGCAGTGAATGGGGGGTTTTAAGCGAGCAGTACTTC
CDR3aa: CASSEWGVLSEQYF

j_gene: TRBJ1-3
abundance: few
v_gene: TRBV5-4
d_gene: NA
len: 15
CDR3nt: TGTGCCAGCAGCCTGGGCCCGGGGAGAGCGGACACCATATATTTT
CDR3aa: CASSLGPGRADTIYF

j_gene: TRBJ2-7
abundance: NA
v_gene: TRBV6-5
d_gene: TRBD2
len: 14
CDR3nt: TGTGCCAGCAGGGGGGTAGCGGGGGCTTACGAGCAGTACTTC
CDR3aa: CASRGVAGAYEQYF

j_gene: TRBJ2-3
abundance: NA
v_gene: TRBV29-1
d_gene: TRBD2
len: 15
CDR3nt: TGCAGCTCCCAGCGGGGAACCGCTAGCACAGATACGCAGTATTTT
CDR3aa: CSSQRGTASTDTQYF